This TCR beta chain was sequenced in a study of shared clonotypes between healthy human individuals. Study details: The study used three CD4 naive, three CD4 memory, two CD8 naive and one CD8 memory plate per donor. Study-wide points: Clonotypes which were not shared had lower generation probabilities than clonotypes that all four donors shared.

This clone appeared once. Its antigen is as yet unknown. From germline, CDR1 is MNHEY and CDR2 SVGAGI. The CDR3 extends over 14 amino acids. The V and J ends lost 6 bases and 3 bases respectively, with 15 bases between them. Partitioning of CD4+ cells yielded a CD45RA+ naive subset and a CD45RA-negative memory subset. The table came from immunoSEQ multiplex PCR; TCRdb's copy has only in-frame clones and leaves some out. This sample has roughly 2 million clones, with over 85% found just once. The gene calls are TRBV6-5 and TRBJ2-7; D could derive from TRBD1 or TRBD2 (6 bases each). The sequence came from a man between 18 and 29 years old in good health. Material for sequencing was naive CD4+ T cells sorted from blood. Subset indicated: CD45RA+ positively selected. The CDR3 DNA sequence: TGTGCCAGCAGCCGAGGAGGGGGGCACTACGAGCAGTACTTC. This encodes CASSRGGGHYEQYF.